These 29 T cell receptor beta chains originate from one sample sequenced in a study of vaccination and CD4 T cells after COVID-19. For these receptors, no antigen is known. Sequencing of DNA taken from cultured CD4+ T cells relied on the Oncomine TCR Beta short-read assay. TCRdb re-derived calls from the PCR reads in MiXCR, one entry per CDR3 protein. Among several thousand distinct CDR3 sequences listed, about 51% were seen once. Sample treatment: approximately 10-day PBMC culture with coronavirus spike peptide pools or control peptides (ViraFEST assay). Material for sequencing was CD4+ T cells from blood, cultured in vitro. The receptors originated from a human donor who had recovered from COVID-19.

This clonotype was counted only a few times. This sequence joins TRBV27 and TRBJ1-5; TRBD1 is a possible D gene (5 bases). The V and J ends lost 6 bases and 2 bases respectively, with 14 bases between them. The germline CDR1 and CDR2 sequences are MNHEY and SMNVEV (reference sequence). The CDR3 loop spans 15 amino acids. CDR3 loop: CASRPRGGGNQPQHF. The CDR3 DNA reads TGTGCCAGCAGGCCCCGCGGGGGGGGCAATCAGCCCCAGCATTTT.

This clonotype was recorded a few times. The chain is built from TRBV19 and TRBJ1-2; D is unclear. The V gene lost 8 bases and the J gene lost 7 bases, with 14 bases spanning the gap. Germline V gives CDR1 LNHDA, CDR2 SQIVND (reference sequence). There are 12 residues in the CDR3. DNA of the CDR3: TGTGCCAGTTCAGCGGCGTATGGTGGCTACACCTTC. Encoded protein: CASSAAYGGYTF.

V is TRBV20-1 and J is TRBJ2-2; D not certain. The CDR3 covers 11 residues. V lost 6 bases to trimming and J lost 6 bases, with 8 bases between them. Germline assignment: CDR1 DFQATT and CDR2 SNEGSKA (reference sequence). CDR3 amino acids: CSANGPGELFF. In nucleotides, the CDR3 is TGCAGTGCAAATGGTCCCGGGGAGCTGTTTTTT.

V gene TRBV7-9 combines with J gene TRBJ2-7; the D gene is possibly TRBD1 (8 bases). The CDR3 contains 14 residues. Between the trimmed V and J ends, which lost 1 base and 5 bases, there was a span of 12 bases. Germline CDR1 reads SEHNR; CDR2 reads FQNEAQ (reference sequence). The CDR3 is CASSLDRGGDEQYF. DNA of the CDR3: TGTGCCAGCAGCTTAGACAGGGGGGGCGACGAGCAGTACTTC.

This clonotype has only a few counts. The V and J genes are TRBV20-1 and TRBJ1-1, with a tentative D call TRBD1 (5 bases). CDR1 and CDR2 from the germline V gene are DFQATT and SNEGSKA (reference sequence). The CDR3 length is 14 residues. The V gene lost 6 bases and the J gene lost 1 base, with 15 bases spanning the gap. CDR3 sequence (DNA): TGCAGTGCGGACACCAAAGGGTCGAACACTGAAGCTTTCTTT. It is translated as CSADTKGSNTEAFF.

This clonotype showed up just a few times. The CDR3 protein is CASSTRLGGSLEKLFF. Written as DNA, the CDR3 is TGTGCCAGCAGCACCCGGTTAGGGGGCAGTCTTGAAAAACTGTTTTTT. The V gene is TRBV7-2, the J gene TRBJ1-4; 7 nucleotides align to TRBD1. V shed 5 bases, J shed 7 bases, and the junction held 13 bases outside the gene matches. Germline CDR1 SGHTA, CDR2 FQGNSA. The CDR3 runs 16 residues.

A few counts support this clonotype. The chain carries TRBV7-2 and TRBJ2-5; TRBD1 might be the D (6 bases). The germline V and J ends were trimmed by 5 bases and 1 base, with 8 bases remaining between them. CDR1 is SGHTA, CDR2 FQGNSA, per germline. This CDR3 contains 13 residues. CDR3 protein: CASSRQAQETQYF. CDR3 coding DNA: TGTGCCAGCAGCCGACAGGCCCAAGAGACCCAGTACTTC.

This clonotype was seen more than once but under ten times. The chain has TRBV7-2 and TRBJ1-6; a weak D match, TRBD1 (5 bases). The CDR3 has 15 amino acids. Germline V gene sequence: CDR1 SGHTA, CDR2 FQGNSA. Trimming removed 2 bases from V and 7 bases from J, with 12 bases in between. The CDR3 sequence is CASSLQSRGNSPLHF. The CDR3 DNA follows: TGTGCCAGCAGCTTACAGTCACGGGGGAATTCACCCCTCCACTTT.

This clonotype occurred a few times. The gene calls are TRBV30 and TRBJ1-6; unclear D gene. Germline V gene data show CDR1 as GTSNPN and CDR2 as SVGIG (reference sequence). The CDR3 consists of 13 residues. Trimming stripped 4 bases from V and 8 bases from J, with 12 bases between. The CDR3 sequence: CAWTKGFDSPLHF. In DNA, the CDR3 is TGTGCCTGGACAAAGGGCTTCGATTCACCCCTCCACTTT.

This chain connects TRBV7-2 to TRBJ2-7, with 7 bases aligning to TRBD2. The CDR3 covers 14 residues. V dropped 4 bases and J dropped 2; count of bases not matched to a gene: 5. Germline assignment: CDR1 SGHTA and CDR2 FQGNSA. The DNA for the CDR3 is TGTGCCAGCAGCTACCAAGCGGGGCCCTACGAGCAGTACTTC. Protein product: CASSYQAGPYEQYF.

A few counts support this clonotype. The chain couples TRBV19 to TRBJ2-7; D remains ambiguous. CDR1 and CDR2 (germline): LNHDA, SQIVND (reference sequence). V lost 3 bases and J lost 0, with 12 bases in between. CDR3 length: 15 residues. The CDR3 protein is CASSIKAYSSYEQYF. CDR3 DNA: TGTGCCAGTAGTATTAAGGCTTACAGCTCCTACGAGCAGTACTTC.

On this clonotype: One end of the junction does not line up with germline, which may come from a read error. The gene calls are TRBV11-2 and TRBJ1-1; D not resolved. Looked up from germline, CDR1 is SGHAT and CDR2 is FQNNGV. The CDR3 runs 14 residues. The DNA of the CDR3 is TGTGCCAGCAGCTTAGGGACTATGAACACCGAAGCTTTCTTT. As protein: CASSLGTMNTEAFF.

This chain links TRBV20-1 with TRBJ1-1; no clear D. CDR3 size: 12 residues. Germline assignment: CDR1 DFQATT and CDR2 SNEGSKA (reference sequence). With 3 bases removed from V and 3 bases from J, the gap between germline ends came to 8 bases. The CDR3 bases are TGCAGTGCTAGGAATAGCTACACTGAAGCTTTCTTT. The encoded protein is CSARNSYTEAFF.

This chain uses TRBV18 with TRBJ1-6; D is perhaps TRBD1 (6 bases). Trimming cost V 3 bases and J 8 bases, with 17 bases left between them. Germline CDR1 KGHSH, CDR2 LQKENI. The CDR3 is made up of 16 amino acids. CDR3 sequence reads: CASSPGGARFDSPLHF. The CDR3 bases are TGTGCCAGCTCACCGGGGGGGGCCCGGTTTGATTCACCCCTCCACTTT.

There are a few counts of this clonotype. V and J are TRBV7-9 and TRBJ2-5, with D possibly matching TRBD1 (7 bases). V was shortened by 5 bases and J by 3 bases, with 10 bases between the two germline ends. Germline CDR1 reads SEHNR; CDR2 reads FQNEAQ (reference sequence). CDR3 length: 13 residues. Here the CDR3 reads CASSARGEETQYF. The CDR3 coding sequence is TGTGCCAGCAGCGCCAGGGGGGAAGAGACCCAGTACTTC. Combining the CDR3 with reference TRBV7-9 and TRBJ2-5 gives the whole variable domain DTGVSQNPRHKITKRGQNVTFRCDPISEHNRLYWYRQTLGQGPEFLTYFQNEAQLEKSRLLSDRFSAERPKGSFSTLEIQRTEQGDSAMYLCASSARGEETQYFGPGTRLLVL.

The count of this clonotype is one. This chain connects TRBV11-2 to TRBJ2-3, with D possibly matching TRBD2 (6 bases). Germline CDR1 and CDR2: SGHAT and FQNNGV. Trimming shortened V by 5 bases and J by 2 bases, and 14 bases separated the two germline ends. The CDR3 length is 15 residues. CDR3 DNA: TGTGCCAGCAGCATTAGCGGCCGCAACACAGATACGCAGTATTTT. As protein: CASSISGRNTDTQYF. Full variable domain (missing parts from reference TRBV11-2 and TRBJ2-3): EAGVAQSPRYKIIEKRQSVAFWCNPISGHATLYWYQQILGQGPKLLIQFQNNGVVDDSQLPKDRFSAERLKGVDSTLKIQPAKLEDSAVYLCASSISGRNTDTQYFGPGTRLTVL.

This clonotype was seen once. J is TRBJ2-7 and V is TRBV30; 7 bases are shared with TRBD1. Germline assignment: CDR1 GTSNPN and CDR2 SVGIG (reference sequence). J lost 6 bases, V lost 1 base, and 9 bases had no gene match. The CDR3 has 14 residues. This CDR3 reads CAWSARGNLPEQYF. CDR3 sequence (DNA): TGTGCCTGGAGTGCCAGGGGGAACCTTCCCGAGCAGTACTTC.

This chain joins TRBV12-3 or TRBV12-4 and TRBJ2-1; D call uncertain. CDR3 length: 16 residues. Deletions cut 4 bases from V and 9 bases from J, with 22 bases between. CDR3 bases: TGTGCCAGCAGTTCACCCAAATGGACCGCCCTGGGTGAGCAGTTCTTC. It codes for CASSSPKWTALGEQFF.

The chain combines TRBV15 with TRBJ1-5, with D perhaps TRBD1 (6 bases). Germline V gene sequence: CDR1 LNHNV, CDR2 YYDKDF (reference sequence). The CDR3 is 15 amino acids. V was clipped by 0 bases and J by 6 bases, with 12 bases between them. CDR3 in DNA: TGTGCCACCAGCAGAGATAGAGGGGGAGGTCAGCCCCAGCATTTT. Protein product: CATSRDRGGGQPQHF.

The CDR3 bases are TGTGCCTGGAGATTAGGCGCCTTCTGGGCTTTCTTT. Its translation is CAWRLGAFWAFF. The chain combines TRBV30 with TRBJ1-1; D not resolved. This CDR3 has 12 amino acids. Germline V gives CDR1 GTSNPN, CDR2 SVGIG (reference sequence). The V and J ends lost 3 bases and 11 bases respectively, with 16 bases between them.

The chain uses TRBV12-3 or TRBV12-4 and TRBJ1-1, with D tentatively TRBD1 (6 bases). Trimming cost V 6 bases and J 6 bases, with 14 bases left between them. The CDR3 consists of 13 residues. CDR3 coding DNA: TGTGCCAGCAGCTCAGGGGTTTTCGCTGAAGCTTTCTTT. Its translation is CASSSGVFAEAFF.

The V call is TRBV28, the J call TRBJ1-6; a weak D match, TRBD1 (6 bases). The CDR3 is 15 amino acids. V was cut by 1 base and J by 10 bases, with 14 bases left in between. Per germline, CDR1 MDHEN and CDR2 SYDVKM. Here the CDR3 reads CASSLSGGAGSPLHF. CDR3 sequence (DNA): TGTGCCAGCAGTTTATCGGGGGGCGCGGGCTCACCCCTCCACTTT.

The chain uses TRBV19 and TRBJ2-7, with D tentatively TRBD2 (7 bases). V dropped 3 bases and J dropped 3 bases, with 12 bases sitting between them. Germline V gene sequence: CDR1 LNHDA, CDR2 SQIVND (reference sequence). The CDR3 totals 14 residues. DNA for the CDR3: TGTGCCAGTAGTATCGGGGGCGGGAGCTACGAGCAGTACTTC. The encoded protein is CASSIGGGSYEQYF. Together with reference TRBV19 and TRBJ2-7, the CDR3 gives the full variable domain: DGGITQSPKYLFRKEGQNVTLSCEQNLNHDAMYWYRQDPGQGLRLIYYSQIVNDFQKGDIAEGYSVSREKKESFPLTVTSAQKNPTAFYLCASSIGGGSYEQYFGPGTRLTVT.

This clonotype came up a few times. The V gene is TRBV20-1, the J gene TRBJ2-7; 8 bases align to TRBD1. V was clipped by 3 bases and J by 5 bases; unmatched bases: 6. The V gene's germline CDR1 is DFQATT and CDR2 SNEGSKA (reference sequence). The CDR3 is made up of 13 amino acids. The CDR3 DNA follows: TGCAGTGCTAGGTGGCAGGGGGCAGACGAGCAGTACTTC. Protein: CSARWQGADEQYF.

This chain uses TRBV29-1 with TRBJ1-2; tentative D call: TRBD1 (6 bases). This CDR3 region has 12 residues. V lost 6 bases, J lost 4 bases, and 12 bases lay in between. Germline V gives CDR1 SQVTM, CDR2 ANQGSEA. The CDR3 nucleotides are TGCAGCGTGCTACAGGGAGCCTATGGCTACACCTTC. Protein sequence: CSVLQGAYGYTF. The complete variable domain, with remaining parts taken from reference TRBV29-1 and TRBJ1-2, reads SAVISQKPSRDICQRGTSLTIQCQVDSQVTMMFWYRQQPGQSLTLIATANQGSEATYESGFVIDKFPISRPNLTFSTLTVSNMSPEDSSIYLCSVLQGAYGYTFGSGTRLTVV.

The chain is built from TRBV2 and TRBJ2-7; TRBD1 is a possible D gene (7 bases). CDR1 is SNHLY and CDR2 is FYNNEI in the germline V gene. The V end was cut by 5 bases, the J end by 7 bases, with 18 bases between. CDR3 length: 14 residues. CDR3 in DNA: TGTGCCAGCAGTAGGACAGGAGGGAATTTAGAGCAGTACTTC. Its translation is CASSRTGGNLEQYF.

The sample holds a few counts of this clonotype. This sequence joins TRBV27 and TRBJ1-5; no firm D call. CDR1 MNHEY and CDR2 SMNVEV come from the germline V gene (reference sequence). CDR3 length equals 13 residues. The V end was cut by 6 bases, the J end by 1 base, with 7 bases between. CDR3 nucleotide sequence: TGTGCCAGCAGCCTAGAGAGCAATCAGCCCCAGCATTTT. It translates to CASSLESNQPQHF.

This clonotype occurred a few times. V usage is TRBV7-2 and J usage is TRBJ2-7, with TRBD1 matching over 8 bases. J was trimmed by 5 bases and V by 5 bases; bases with no gene match: 8. This CDR3 has 14 amino acids. Per the germline V gene, CDR1 is SGHTA and CDR2 is FQGNSA. The CDR3 bases are TGTGCCAGCAGCGTTCGACAGGGGTCCCACGAGCAGTACTTC. Protein product: CASSVRQGSHEQYF.

This clonotype turned up a few times. This chain connects TRBV19 to TRBJ2-5; no clear D. Germline-derived CDR1 and CDR2 are LNHDA and SQIVND (reference sequence). Trimming took 5 bases from V and 4 from J, leaving 8 bases between them. The CDR3 has 12 residues. The chain's CDR3 is CASSGSLETQYF. DNA for the CDR3: TGTGCCAGTAGTGGAAGCTTAGAGACCCAGTACTTC.